This is a list of T cell receptor beta chains from one sample in a study of CD8 T cells in ankylosing spondylitis. Each CDR3 protein gets one entry after TCRdb re-called the 5' RACE reads with MiXCR. This repertoire shows over 700,000 distinct CDR3 sequences, 15% to 20% found once; its top ten account for about 19%. The sequencing sample was made of blood, either unsorted or a sorted T cell fraction (not recorded which). Receptors originate from a male donor with ankylosing spondylitis. Both conserved end residues are part of each CDR3. The order of the fields is D gene, CDR3 length, J gene, clone size, V gene, CDR3 DNA, CDR3 protein. D genes are given only for firm matches. Size values are once, few and many counts, or a class for expanded clones, and some rows have none.

D gene: .
CDR3 length: 16
J gene: TRBJ2-1
clone size: .
V gene: TRBV10-3
CDR3 DNA: TGTGCCATCAGTGGACAGCAGGAGAGTGGCTTTAATGAGCAGTTCTTC
CDR3 protein: CAISGQQESGFNEQFF

D gene: TRBD1
CDR3 length: 15
J gene: TRBJ1-5
clone size: .
V gene: TRBV6-1
CDR3 DNA: TGTGCCAGCAGTGAGTGGACAGGGGGCGATCAGCCCCAGCATTTT
CDR3 protein: CASSEWTGGDQPQHF

D gene: TRBD1
CDR3 length: 16
J gene: TRBJ2-7
clone size: .
V gene: TRBV10-3
CDR3 DNA: TGTGCCATCAGTGAAAAACCGGGACAGGAAACCTACGAGCAGTACTTC
CDR3 protein: CAISEKPGQETYEQYF

D gene: .
CDR3 length: 16
J gene: TRBJ1-3
clone size: few
V gene: TRBV5-1
CDR3 DNA: TGCGCCAGCAGCTCTGGGACATACGGCTCTGGAAACACCATATATTTT
CDR3 protein: CASSSGTYGSGNTIYF

D gene: .
CDR3 length: 16
J gene: TRBJ2-7
clone size: .
V gene: TRBV7-9
CDR3 DNA: TGTGCCAGCAGCTTAGAGATGACAGTCTCCCCACACGAGCAGTACTTC
CDR3 protein: CASSLEMTVSPHEQYF

D gene: .
CDR3 length: 16
J gene: TRBJ2-1
clone size: .
V gene: TRBV9
CDR3 DNA: TGTGCCAGCAGCGTCGATCCGGCGGGTAGATTCAATGAGCAGTTCTTC
CDR3 protein: CASSVDPAGRFNEQFF

D gene: .
CDR3 length: 15
J gene: TRBJ2-7
clone size: .
V gene: TRBV7-2
CDR3 DNA: TGTGCCAGCAGCTTAAGTCGGCAGGGAGGCTACGAGCAGTACTTC
CDR3 protein: CASSLSRQGGYEQYF

D gene: TRBD1
CDR3 length: 16
J gene: TRBJ2-7
clone size: few
V gene: TRBV4-1
CDR3 DNA: TGCGCCAGCAGCCAAGAACGAGGGGGCTTCGGTTACGAGCAGTACTTC
CDR3 protein: CASSQERGGFGYEQYF

D gene: .
CDR3 length: 16
J gene: TRBJ2-5
clone size: .
V gene: TRBV5-1
CDR3 DNA: TGCGCCAGCAGCTTGGGACTAGTTGTGGAGTCTGAGACCCAGTACTTC
CDR3 protein: CASSLGLVVESETQYF

D gene: .
CDR3 length: 14
J gene: TRBJ2-3
clone size: .
V gene: TRBV7-2
CDR3 DNA: TGTGCCAGCAGCTACCCCCCCAGGGCAGATACGCAGTATTTT
CDR3 protein: CASSYPPRADTQYF

D gene: TRBD1
CDR3 length: 15
J gene: TRBJ1-2
clone size: .
V gene: TRBV20-1
CDR3 DNA: TGCTGTGCTAGAGAGCGACAGGGCGGTAACTATGGCTACACCTTC
CDR3 protein: CCARERQGGNYGYTF

D gene: TRBD2
CDR3 length: 16
J gene: TRBJ2-1
clone size: .
V gene: TRBV19
CDR3 DNA: TGTGCCAGTAGTCCCCTGGTGGCTAGCGGTCTCAATGAGCAGTTCTTC
CDR3 protein: CASSPLVASGLNEQFF

D gene: .
CDR3 length: 14
J gene: TRBJ2-7
clone size: few
V gene: TRBV6-1
CDR3 DNA: TGTGCCAGCAGTGGTCGGGACTTTACCTACGAGCAGTACTTC
CDR3 protein: CASSGRDFTYEQYF

D gene: .
CDR3 length: 12
J gene: TRBJ1-2
clone size: .
V gene: TRBV6-2/TRBV6-3
CDR3 DNA: TGTGCCAGCTGGGACATATCATATGGCTACACCTTC
CDR3 protein: CASWDISYGYTF

D gene: .
CDR3 length: 14
J gene: TRBJ2-5
clone size: .
V gene: TRBV29-1
CDR3 DNA: TGCAGCGTTGAAGATCTTAGGGGGTCCGAGACCCAGTACTTC
CDR3 protein: CSVEDLRGSETQYF

D gene: TRBD2
CDR3 length: 16
J gene: TRBJ2-7
clone size: .
V gene: TRBV5-1
CDR3 DNA: TGCGCCAGCAGCTTGGTAGCGGGGGGCTCCATTTACGAGCAGTACTTC
CDR3 protein: CASSLVAGGSIYEQYF

D gene: TRBD2
CDR3 length: 13
J gene: TRBJ2-7
clone size: .
V gene: TRBV5-1
CDR3 DNA: TGCGCCAGCAGCGGGGGGGTTGGCTCCGAGCAGTACTTC
CDR3 protein: CASSGGVGSEQYF

D gene: TRBD1
CDR3 length: 18
J gene: TRBJ2-1
clone size: .
V gene: TRBV14
CDR3 DNA: TGTGCCAGCAGCCAAGAGGGCCCGACAGGGGGCTTCTACAATGAGCAGTTCTTC
CDR3 protein: CASSQEGPTGGFYNEQFF

D gene: .
CDR3 length: 14
J gene: TRBJ1-1
clone size: few
V gene: TRBV7-2
CDR3 DNA: TGTGCCAGCAGCACACCCTTCGTAGGCACTGAAGCTTTCTTT
CDR3 protein: CASSTPFVGTEAFF

D gene: TRBD1
CDR3 length: 12
J gene: TRBJ1-1
clone size: few
V gene: TRBV29-1
CDR3 DNA: TGCAGCGTTGACAGGGGGGTCCCTGAAGCTTTCTTT
CDR3 protein: CSVDRGVPEAFF

D gene: .
CDR3 length: 14
J gene: TRBJ2-1
clone size: many
V gene: TRBV12-3/TRBV12-4
CDR3 DNA: TGTGCCAGCAGTTTAGGGGGCTCCTACAATGAGCAGTTCTTC
CDR3 protein: CASSLGGSYNEQFF

D gene: TRBD1
CDR3 length: 13
J gene: TRBJ2-1
clone size: few
V gene: TRBV3-1
CDR3 DNA: TGTGCCAGCAGCCACACAGGGGACAATGAGCAGTTCTTC
CDR3 protein: CASSHTGDNEQFF

D gene: TRBD1
CDR3 length: 15
J gene: TRBJ1-1
clone size: few
V gene: TRBV20-1
CDR3 DNA: TGCAGTGCCACAGGGGGCGTCATGGCGAACACTGAAGCTTTCTTT
CDR3 protein: CSATGGVMANTEAFF

D gene: .
CDR3 length: 16
J gene: TRBJ1-1
clone size: few
V gene: TRBV7-8
CDR3 DNA: TGTGCCAGCAGCTTAGAAAGTGCCGGGGTAGTCACTGAAGCTTTCTTT
CDR3 protein: CASSLESAGVVTEAFF

D gene: TRBD1
CDR3 length: 15
J gene: TRBJ1-2
clone size: .
V gene: TRBV12-3/TRBV12-4
CDR3 DNA: TGTGCCAGCAGGGCTTGGACAGGGGGCGACTATGGCTACACCTTC
CDR3 protein: CASRAWTGGDYGYTF

D gene: .
CDR3 length: 13
J gene: TRBJ1-4
clone size: .
V gene: TRBV12-3/TRBV12-4
CDR3 DNA: TGTGCCAGCAGTATGGACAGACGGGAAAAACTGTTTTTT
CDR3 protein: CASSMDRREKLFF

D gene: .
CDR3 length: 13
J gene: TRBJ2-2
clone size: .
V gene: TRBV20-1
CDR3 DNA: TGCAGCGTACCGGGACCGACCACCGGGGAGCTGTTTTTT
CDR3 protein: CSVPGPTTGELFF

D gene: .
CDR3 length: 17
J gene: TRBJ2-2
clone size: .
V gene: TRBV28
CDR3 DNA: TGTGCCAGCATTTCCCCTCGAACAGGGCCCTCCACCGGGGAGCTGTTTTTT
CDR3 protein: CASISPRTGPSTGELFF

D gene: .
CDR3 length: 12
J gene: TRBJ2-7
clone size: .
V gene: TRBV7-2
CDR3 DNA: TGTGCCAGCAGGGATAATACGTACGAGCAGTACTTC
CDR3 protein: CASRDNTYEQYF

D gene: .
CDR3 length: 14
J gene: TRBJ1-3
clone size: .
V gene: TRBV30
CDR3 DNA: TGTGCCTGGAGCTCAGGACCCTCTGGAAACACCATATATTTT
CDR3 protein: CAWSSGPSGNTIYF

D gene: .
CDR3 length: 12
J gene: TRBJ1-5
clone size: .
V gene: TRBV12-3/TRBV12-4
CDR3 DNA: TGTGCCAGCAGTTTCGATGGCCAGCCCCAGCATTTT
CDR3 protein: CASSFDGQPQHF

D gene: .
CDR3 length: 16
J gene: TRBJ2-1
clone size: few
V gene: TRBV4-3
CDR3 DNA: TGCGCCAGCAGCCTACTTCCGGTAGCGAACGACAATGAGCAGTTCTTC
CDR3 protein: CASSLLPVANDNEQFF

D gene: .
CDR3 length: 12
J gene: TRBJ1-4
clone size: .
V gene: TRBV29-1
CDR3 DNA: TGCAGCGTTGTCAGGGGAGAAGAAAAACTGTTTTTT
CDR3 protein: CSVVRGEEKLFF

D gene: TRBD2
CDR3 length: 15
J gene: TRBJ2-1
clone size: .
V gene: TRBV30
CDR3 DNA: TGTGCCTGGAGTGTTGGTAGCGGGGGATACAATGAGCAGTTCTTC
CDR3 protein: CAWSVGSGGYNEQFF

D gene: TRBD1
CDR3 length: 15
J gene: TRBJ2-1
clone size: .
V gene: TRBV12-3/TRBV12-4
CDR3 DNA: TGTGCCAGCAGTTCACGACAGGGCCCGAACAATGAGCAGTTCTTC
CDR3 protein: CASSSRQGPNNEQFF

D gene: .
CDR3 length: 14
J gene: TRBJ2-7
clone size: .
V gene: TRBV3-1
CDR3 DNA: TGTGCCAGCAGCCAACTTCAATGGGGCTACGAGCAGTACTTC
CDR3 protein: CASSQLQWGYEQYF

D gene: .
CDR3 length: 12
J gene: TRBJ1-2
clone size: .
V gene: TRBV20-1
CDR3 DNA: TGCAGTGCTAGACACAGGGACGGTGGCTACACCTTC
CDR3 protein: CSARHRDGGYTF

D gene: .
CDR3 length: 12
J gene: TRBJ1-2
clone size: .
V gene: TRBV29-1
CDR3 DNA: TGCAGCGTTGGATCGGGCACGAGTGGCTACACCTTC
CDR3 protein: CSVGSGTSGYTF

D gene: TRBD2
CDR3 length: 18
J gene: TRBJ2-1
clone size: few
V gene: TRBV11-2
CDR3 DNA: TGTGCCAGCAGCTCCCGAGCGGGGGGGTCCGCCTCCTACAATGAGCAGTTCTTC
CDR3 protein: CASSSRAGGSASYNEQFF

D gene: TRBD2
CDR3 length: 16
J gene: TRBJ2-1
clone size: .
V gene: TRBV5-1
CDR3 DNA: TGCGCCAGCGCTCGTAGCGGGGGGACTGAGGGCGATGAGCAGTTCTTC
CDR3 protein: CASARSGGTEGDEQFF